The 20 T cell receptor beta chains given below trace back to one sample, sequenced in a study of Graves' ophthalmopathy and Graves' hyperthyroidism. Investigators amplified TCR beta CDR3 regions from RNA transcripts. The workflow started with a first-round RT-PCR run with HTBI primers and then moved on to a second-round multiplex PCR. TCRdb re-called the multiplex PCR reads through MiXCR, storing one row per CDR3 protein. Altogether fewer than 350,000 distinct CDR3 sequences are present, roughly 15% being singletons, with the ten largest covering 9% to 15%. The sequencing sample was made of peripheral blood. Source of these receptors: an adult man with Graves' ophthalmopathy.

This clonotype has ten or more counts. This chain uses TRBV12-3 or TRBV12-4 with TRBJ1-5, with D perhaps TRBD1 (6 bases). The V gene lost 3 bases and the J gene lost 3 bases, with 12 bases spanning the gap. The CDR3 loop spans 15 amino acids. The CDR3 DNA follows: TGTGCCAGCAGTTTGAGGGGGTCCACCAATCAGCCCCAGCATTTT. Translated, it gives CASSLRGSTNQPQHF.

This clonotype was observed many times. The chain's CDR3 is CASRTTGGGYGYTF. CDR3 in DNA: TGTGCCAGCAGAACGACAGGGGGCGGCTATGGCTACACCTTC. The rearrangement links TRBV6-2 or TRBV6-3 to TRBJ1-2; TRBD1 aligns across 10 bases. This CDR3 comprises 14 residues. From germline, CDR1 is MNHEY and CDR2 SVGEGT. Unmatched junction bases numbered 5, after V lost 6 bases and J lost 4 bases.

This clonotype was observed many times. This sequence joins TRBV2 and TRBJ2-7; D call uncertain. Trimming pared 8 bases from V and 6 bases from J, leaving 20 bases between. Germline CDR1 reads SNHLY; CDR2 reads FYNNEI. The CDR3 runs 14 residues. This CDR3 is CASRPVRPAAEQYF. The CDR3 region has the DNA TGTGCCAGCCGTCCGGTTAGACCGGCGGCCGAGCAGTACTTC.

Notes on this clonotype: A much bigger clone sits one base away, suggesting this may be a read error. The CDR3, as DNA: TGTGCCAGCAGCTTAGATGGACAGAGAATCTATGGCTACAACTTC. Amino acids: CASSLDGQRIYGYNF. The chain is built from TRBV11-2 and TRBJ1-2; a possible D gene is TRBD1 (6 bases). This CDR3 is 15 amino acids long. Germline lookup yields CDR1 SGHAT and CDR2 FQNNGV.

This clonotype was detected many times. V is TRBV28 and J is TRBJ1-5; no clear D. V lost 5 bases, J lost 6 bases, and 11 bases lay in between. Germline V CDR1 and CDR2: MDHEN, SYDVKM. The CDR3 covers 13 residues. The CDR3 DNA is TGTGCCAGCAGTACTATTTCTGGTCAGCCCCAGCATTTT. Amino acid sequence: CASSTISGQPQHF. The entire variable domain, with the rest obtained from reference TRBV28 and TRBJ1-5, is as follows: DVKVTQSSRYLVKRTGEKVFLECVQDMDHENMFWYRQDPGLGLRLIYFSYDVKMKEKGDIPEGYSVSREKKERFSLILESASTNQTSMYLCASSTISGQPQHFGDGTRLSIL.

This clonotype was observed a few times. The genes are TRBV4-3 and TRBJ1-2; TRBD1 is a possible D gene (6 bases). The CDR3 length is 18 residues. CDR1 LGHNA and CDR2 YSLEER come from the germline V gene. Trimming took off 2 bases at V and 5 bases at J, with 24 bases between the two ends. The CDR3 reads CASSQKTSVRGAGYGYTF. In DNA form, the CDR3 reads TGCGCCAGCAGCCAAAAAACCTCCGTTAGGGGGGCGGGGTATGGCTACACCTTC.

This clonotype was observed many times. The CDR3 is CSATDRGRGELFF. CDR3 coding DNA: TGCAGTGCTACAGACAGGGGTCGCGGGGAGCTGTTTTTT. This chain connects TRBV20-1 to TRBJ2-2, with 8 positions matching TRBD1. Germline loops: CDR1 DFQATT, CDR2 SNEGSKA (reference sequence). The V segment lost 4 bases and the J segment 7 bases; nucleotides outside the gene matches: 5. The CDR3 contains 13 residues.

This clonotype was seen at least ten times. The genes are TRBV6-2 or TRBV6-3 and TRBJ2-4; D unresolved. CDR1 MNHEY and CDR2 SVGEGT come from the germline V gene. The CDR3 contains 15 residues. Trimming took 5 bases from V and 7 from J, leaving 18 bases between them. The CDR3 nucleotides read TGTGCCAGCAGTGCTGCCCTAGAAGGGTTGAACATTCAGTACTTC. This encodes CASSAALEGLNIQYF.

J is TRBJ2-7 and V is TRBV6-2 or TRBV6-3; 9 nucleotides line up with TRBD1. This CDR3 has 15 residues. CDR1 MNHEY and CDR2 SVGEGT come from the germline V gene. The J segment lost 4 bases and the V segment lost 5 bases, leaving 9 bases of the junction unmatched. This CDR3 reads CASSGGQGPPYEQYF. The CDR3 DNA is TGTGCCAGCAGTGGCGGACAGGGGCCACCGTACGAGCAGTACTTC.

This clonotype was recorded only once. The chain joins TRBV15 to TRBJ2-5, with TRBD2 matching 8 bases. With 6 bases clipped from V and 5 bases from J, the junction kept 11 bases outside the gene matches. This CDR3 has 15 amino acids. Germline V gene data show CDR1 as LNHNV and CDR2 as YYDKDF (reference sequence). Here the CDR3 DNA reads TGTGCCACCAGTATAGCAGCGGGAGAGATTGAGACCCAGTACTTC. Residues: CATSIAAGEIETQYF.

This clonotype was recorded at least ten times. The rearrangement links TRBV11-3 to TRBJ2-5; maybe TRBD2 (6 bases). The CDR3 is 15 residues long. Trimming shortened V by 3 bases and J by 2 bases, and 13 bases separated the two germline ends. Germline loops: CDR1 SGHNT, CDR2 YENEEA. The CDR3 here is CASSLGGMGQETQYF. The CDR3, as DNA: TGTGCCAGCAGCTTGGGCGGGATGGGACAAGAGACCCAGTACTTC.

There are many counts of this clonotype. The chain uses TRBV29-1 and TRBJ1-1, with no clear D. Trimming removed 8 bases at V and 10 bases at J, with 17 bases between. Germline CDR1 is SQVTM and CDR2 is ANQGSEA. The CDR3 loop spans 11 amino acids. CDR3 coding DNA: TGCAGCCTAAGCTCCCCAGGTGGAGCTTTCTTT. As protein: CSLSSPGGAFF.

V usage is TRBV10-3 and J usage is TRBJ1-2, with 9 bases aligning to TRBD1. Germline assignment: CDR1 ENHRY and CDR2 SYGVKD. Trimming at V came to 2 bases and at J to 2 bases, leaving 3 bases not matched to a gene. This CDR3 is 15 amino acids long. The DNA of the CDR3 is TGTGCCATCAGTGAGGGACAGGGGACCAACTATGGCTACACCTTC. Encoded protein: CAISEGQGTNYGYTF.

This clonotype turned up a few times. The CDR3 DNA sequence: TGTGCCAGCAGTTTCGTTGGACTAGCGGGAGAACACGAGCAGTACTTC. This gives the protein CASSFVGLAGEHEQYF. The chain joins TRBV28 to TRBJ2-7; 13 bases map to TRBD2. The CDR3 consists of 16 residues. Germline V CDR1 and CDR2: MDHEN, SYDVKM. V lost 3 bases and J lost 5; bases outside the gene matches: 7. The entire variable domain, with the rest obtained from reference TRBV28 and TRBJ2-7, is as follows: DVKVTQSSRYLVKRTGEKVFLECVQDMDHENMFWYRQDPGLGLRLIYFSYDVKMKEKGDIPEGYSVSREKKERFSLILESASTNQTSMYLCASSFVGLAGEHEQYFGPGTRLTVT.

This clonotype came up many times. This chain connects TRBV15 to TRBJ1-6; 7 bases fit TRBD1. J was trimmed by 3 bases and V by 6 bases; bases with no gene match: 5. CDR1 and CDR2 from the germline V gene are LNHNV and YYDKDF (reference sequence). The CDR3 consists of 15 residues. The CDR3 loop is CATSVDRDYNSPLHF. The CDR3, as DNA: TGTGCCACCAGTGTCGACAGGGACTATAATTCACCCCTCCACTTT. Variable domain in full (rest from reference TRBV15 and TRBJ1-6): DAMVIQNPRYQVTQFGKPVTLSCSQTLNHNVMYWYQQKSSQAPKLLFHYYDKDFNNEADTPDNFQSRRPNTSFCFLDIRSPGLGDTAMYLCATSVDRDYNSPLHFGNGTRLTVT.

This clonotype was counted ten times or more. The chain's CDR3 is CASSADRLETQYF. CDR3 DNA: TGTGCCAGCAGCGCCGACAGGCTAGAGACCCAGTACTTC. The chain is built from TRBV11-1 and TRBJ2-5; the D gene is possibly TRBD1 (6 bases). The ends were cut back, 5 bases at V and 4 bases at J, with 11 bases in the middle. Germline V gene sequence: CDR1 SGHAT, CDR2 FQDESV (reference sequence). This CDR3 contains 13 residues.

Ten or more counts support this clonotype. CDR3 sequence: CASKSGQVIGQPQHF. Here the CDR3 DNA reads TGTGCCAGCAAATCAGGACAGGTAATCGGTCAGCCCCAGCATTTT. The rearrangement links TRBV27 to TRBJ1-5; 7 bases line up with TRBD1. In germline, CDR1 is MNHEY, CDR2 SMNVEV (reference sequence). The ends lost 7 bases at V and 6 bases at J; junction bases unmatched: 12. The CDR3 runs 15 residues.

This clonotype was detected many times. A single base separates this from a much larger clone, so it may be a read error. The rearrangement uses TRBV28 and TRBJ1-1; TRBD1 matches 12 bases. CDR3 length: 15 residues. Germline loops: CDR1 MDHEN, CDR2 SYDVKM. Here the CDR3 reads CASSSGTGGHTEALF. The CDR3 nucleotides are TGTGCCAGCAGTTCCGGGACAGGGGGCCACACTGAAGCTCTCTTT.

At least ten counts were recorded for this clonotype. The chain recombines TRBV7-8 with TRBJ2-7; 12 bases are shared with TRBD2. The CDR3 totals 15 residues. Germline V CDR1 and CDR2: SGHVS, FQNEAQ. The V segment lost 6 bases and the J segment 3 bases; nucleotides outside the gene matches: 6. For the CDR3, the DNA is TGTGCCAGCAGTCAAGGACTAGCGGGAAACTACGAGCAGTACTTC. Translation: CASSQGLAGNYEQYF.

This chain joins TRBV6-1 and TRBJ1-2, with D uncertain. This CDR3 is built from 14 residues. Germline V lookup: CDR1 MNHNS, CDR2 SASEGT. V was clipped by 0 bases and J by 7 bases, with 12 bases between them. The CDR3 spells CASSEAVQSGGYTF. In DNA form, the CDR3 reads TGTGCCAGCAGTGAAGCAGTCCAATCCGGTGGCTACACCTTC.